Listed here are 19 T cell receptor beta chains from one sample, sequenced in a study of beta chain features in type 1 diabetes. The study, taken as a whole, reports: There was a moderate but significant shortening of TCRB CDR3s in all four CD4+ subsets of Type 1 diabetes patients.

Their antigens remain unidentified. Every isolated RNA sample was fully reverse transcribed, so sequencing captured expressed TCRB transcripts. Assay used: immunoSEQ multiplex PCR; TCRdb lists only in-frame clones, some missing. Among hundreds of thousands of clones listed, around 15% were seen once. What was sequenced was naive CD4+ T cells from blood. The receptors shown here come from a man between 18 and 35 years old with type 1 diabetes.

The rearrangement joins TRBV4-2 to TRBJ2-5, with 7 bases identical to TRBD2. This CDR3 is 17 amino acids long. Per germline, CDR1 LGHNA and CDR2 YNFKEQ. Trimming cost V 1 base and J 2 bases; bases outside gene matches: 10. The CDR3 sequence: CASSQVGGTREQETQYF. The CDR3 nucleotides are TGTGCCAGCAGCCAAGTGGGGGGAACGCGGGAGCAAGAGACCCAGTACTTC.

The V call is TRBV13, the J call TRBJ2-2; D uncertain. V was clipped by 0 bases and J by 4 bases, with 3 bases between them. The CDR3 has 13 residues. The germline gives CDR1 PRHDT, CDR2 FYEKMQ (reference sequence). Written as DNA, the CDR3 is TGTGCCAGCAGCTTAGGAGGCACCGGGGAGCTGTTTTTT. The encoded protein is CASSLGGTGELFF. Full variable domain (outside the CDR3, taken from reference TRBV13 and TRBJ2-2): AAGVIQSPRHLIKEKRETATLKCYPIPRHDTVYWYQQGPGQDPQFLISFYEKMQSDKGSIPDRFSAQQFSDYHSELNMSSLELGDSALYFCASSLGGTGELFFGEGSRLTVL.

In its sample, this clone was seen many times. V is TRBV29-1 and J is TRBJ1-4, with a possible D match to TRBD1 (5 bases). The V end lost 8 bases, the J end lost 8 bases, and 18 bases lay between the germline ends. This CDR3 comprises 13 residues. Germline V gene lookup returns CDR1 SQVTM and CDR2 ANQGSEA. CDR3 coding DNA: TGCAGCTCTATGCGCCAGGGAAACGAAAAACTGTTTTTT. Amino acids: CSSMRQGNEKLFF.

Written as DNA, the CDR3 is TGTGCCAACCAGTGGCGGGACAGGGGCTTCTACGAGCAGTACTTC. Protein: CANQWRDRGFYEQYF. The gene calls are TRBV6-5 and TRBJ2-7, with 10 bases aligning to TRBD1. Germline values: CDR1 MNHEY, CDR2 SVGAGI. The CDR3 contains 15 residues. Unmatched junction bases numbered 12, after V lost 10 bases and J lost 3 bases.

The gene calls are TRBV9 and TRBJ2-5; perhaps D is TRBD1 or TRBD2 (5 bases each). This CDR3 is built from 16 residues. The germline V gene has CDR1 SGDLS and CDR2 YYNGEE. The V end was cut by 0 bases, the J end by 3 bases, with 15 bases between. The CDR3 DNA reads TGTGCCAGCAGCGTAGCACAAGGGACCCATAAAGAGACCCAGTACTTC. Its protein product is CASSVAQGTHKETQYF.

This clone has more than one count but fewer than ten. CDR3 amino acids: CAWSVLELQKYF. In DNA form, the CDR3 reads TGTGCCTGGAGTGTACTGGAGTTACAAAAGTACTTC. The V and J genes are TRBV30 and TRBJ2-7; D gene uncertain. Germline V gene lookup returns CDR1 GTSNPN and CDR2 SVGIG (reference sequence). This CDR3 is built from 12 residues. Trimming pared 0 bases from V and 11 bases from J, leaving 14 bases between.

The V and J genes are TRBV5-1 and TRBJ2-1; 11 positions agree with TRBD2. Germline V gene data show CDR1 as SGHRS and CDR2 as YFSETQ. After removal of 0 bases from V and 7 bases from J, the junction contained 12 bases not matched to a gene. The CDR3 totals 18 residues. Here the CDR3 reads CASSLVPRTSGPGNEQFF. The CDR3 nucleotides are TGCGCCAGCAGCTTGGTCCCTCGGACTAGCGGGCCTGGGAATGAGCAGTTCTTC. The full variable domain, in which reference TRBV5-1 and TRBJ2-1 provide the parts outside the CDR3, is KAGVTQTPRYLIKTRGQQVTLSCSPISGHRSVSWYQQTPGQGLQFLFEYFSETQRNKGNFPGRFSGRQFSNSRSEMNVSTLELGDSALYLCASSLVPRTSGPGNEQFFGPGTRLTVL.

The V gene is TRBV18, the J gene TRBJ1-1; the D gene is possibly TRBD1 (5 bases). CDR1 and CDR2 (germline): KGHSH, LQKENI. The ends were cut back, 0 bases at V and 6 bases at J, with 14 bases in the middle. CDR3 length: 15 amino acids. CDR3 residues: CASSPPGGVRAEAFF. The CDR3 DNA is TGTGCCAGCTCACCACCGGGAGGGGTGAGGGCTGAAGCTTTCTTT.

V and J are TRBV5-4 and TRBJ1-4; 7 nucleotides align to TRBD1. Germline-derived CDR1 and CDR2 are SGHNT and YYREEE (reference sequence). V was pared by 3 bases and J by 0 bases, with 2 bases of the junction left unmatched. The CDR3 is made up of 15 amino acids. The CDR3 DNA follows: TGTGCCAGCAGCTCCGGACAGGCAACTAATGAAAAACTGTTTTTT. Translating gives CASSSGQATNEKLFF.

This clone has more than one count but fewer than ten. The genes are TRBV7-9 and TRBJ2-3; tentative D call: TRBD2 (5 bases). The germline V gene has CDR1 SEHNR and CDR2 FQNEAQ (reference sequence). V was shortened by 1 base and J by 2 bases, with 10 bases between the two germline ends. The CDR3 sequence is 15 residues long. The CDR3 loop is CASSLGRGATDTQYF. The CDR3 DNA sequence: TGTGCCAGCAGCTTAGGACGGGGAGCCACAGATACGCAGTATTTT.

As regards this clone: This sample includes further DNA sequences coding for the same CDR3. The V and J genes are TRBV18 and TRBJ2-1, with a weak D call TRBD1 (5 bases). Trimming cost V 2 bases and J 4 bases, with 12 bases left between them. Germline values: CDR1 KGHSH, CDR2 LQKENI. This CDR3 spans 15 amino acids. Here the CDR3 DNA reads TGTGCCAGCTCACCAGGCCAGGGTTCGTACAATGAGCAGTTCTTC. This translates into CASSPGQGSYNEQFF.

This clone was seen only a few times. The V call is TRBV29-1, the J call TRBJ2-5; D tentatively fits TRBD1 or TRBD2 (5 bases each). The V end was cut by 4 bases, the J end by 3 bases, with 12 bases between. The germline V gene encodes CDR1 SQVTM and CDR2 ANQGSEA. This CDR3 contains 13 residues. This CDR3 reads CSVVRDAEETQYF. In nucleotides, the CDR3 is TGCAGCGTTGTCCGGGACGCCGAAGAGACCCAGTACTTC.

This clone turned up a few times. The rearrangement links TRBV10-3 to TRBJ2-7, with TRBD1 matching over 9 bases. V dropped 6 bases and J dropped 2; count of bases not matched to a gene: 8. This CDR3 is built from 15 residues. Germline assignment: CDR1 ENHRY and CDR2 SYGVKD. The CDR3 DNA is TGTGCCATCAGACCGGGACAGGGTATGACCTACGAGCAGTACTTC. It translates to CAIRPGQGMTYEQYF.

This clone was seen more than once but under ten times. The chain links TRBV7-9 to TRBJ1-5; D possibly corresponds to TRBD1 (5 bases). CDR3 size: 15 residues. Trimming took 1 base from V and 1 from J, leaving 8 bases between them. Germline CDR1 is SEHNR and CDR2 is FQNEAQ (reference sequence). The CDR3 spells CASSLDRDSNQPQHF. The CDR3 nucleotides read TGTGCCAGCAGCTTAGACCGGGACAGCAATCAGCCCCAGCATTTT.

This clone was detected only a few times. The V call is TRBV15, the J call TRBJ1-2, with TRBD1 identical over 9 bases. The V segment lost 0 bases and the J segment 2 bases; nucleotides outside the gene matches: 13. Germline CDR1 is LNHNV and CDR2 is YYDKDF (reference sequence). CDR3 length: 19 amino acids. As DNA, the CDR3 is TGTGCCACCAGCAGAGATGGACCAAATCGACAGGGGGGAAACTATGGCTACACCTTC. It codes for CATSRDGPNRQGGNYGYTF.

The chain is built from TRBV29-1 and TRBJ2-1; D is ambiguous. Germline CDR1 reads SQVTM; CDR2 reads ANQGSEA. Trimming shortened V by 4 bases and J by 0 bases, and 16 bases separated the two germline ends. This CDR3 is built from 16 residues. This CDR3 reads CSVAESYLSSYNEQFF. The CDR3 DNA is TGCAGCGTTGCGGAATCGTACTTGAGCTCCTACAATGAGCAGTTCTTC.

This clone occurred a few times. This chain connects TRBV30 to TRBJ1-1; 11 bases are a match to TRBD1. In germline, CDR1 is GTSNPN, CDR2 SVGIG (reference sequence). J lost 5 bases, V lost 2 bases, and 7 bases had no gene match. CDR3 length: 15 residues. In nucleotides, the CDR3 is TGTGCCTGGAGTCCCTGGGACAGGGGGGGTACTGAAGCTTTCTTT. Amino acids: CAWSPWDRGGTEAFF.

This chain uses TRBV29-1 with TRBJ2-7, with a weak D call TRBD2 (5 bases). V was pared by 3 bases and J by 0 bases, with 18 bases between. This CDR3 spans 16 amino acids. CDR1 and CDR2 from the germline V gene are SQVTM and ANQGSEA. This CDR3 is CSVELTSSGNSYEQYF. DNA of the CDR3: TGCAGCGTTGAGCTAACGTCGTCGGGAAACTCCTACGAGCAGTACTTC.

This clone was picked up a small number of times. The rearrangement uses TRBV9 and TRBJ2-1; TRBD2 aligns across 8 bases. From germline, CDR1 is SGDLS and CDR2 YYNGEE. The junction had 4 bases not matched to a gene; V was cut back by 0 bases and J by 8 bases. The CDR3 loop spans 14 amino acids. DNA for the CDR3: TGTGCCAGCAGCGTAGTGGGTAGCGGGGATGAGCAGTTCTTC. This sequence encodes CASSVVGSGDEQFF.